Given below is one TCR beta chain in context. No antigen is known for it. Per-nucleotide qualities are absent, and no much larger clonotype sits a single base away. In the germline V gene, CDR1 corresponds to KGHSH and CDR2 to LQKENI. The CDR3 goes from the cysteine to the phenylalanine over 11 residues. The entry retains the CDR3 DNA only, 33 bases that are in frame from base 1. A distance of 2 bases separates the germline ends of V and J, which lose 4 bases and 5 bases respectively. These data come from a study of tumor-infiltrating lymphocytes in primary liver carcinoma (dated by TCRdb to about 2017). For the wider study: Between late 2015 and March 2016, 4 to 6 patients in China with histopathologically diagnosed primary liver carcinoma had surgical resection. The five patients, three men and two women aged 30 to 69 years, had hepatocellular carcinoma (four) or combined HCC and intrahepatic cholangiocarcinoma (one). The five patients had tumors of stage T1-T3 N0M0, with maximum diameters ranging from roughly 4.2 to 10 cm. Each sample produced roughly 3.5 to 7.13 million productive TCRbeta reads, and read depth showed no significant difference between tissue types. For each liver tumor, the study sampled five regions along with adjacent normal tissue and blood, and applied TCRbeta repertoire sequencing, expression microarrays and whole-exome sequencing. A total of approximately 35 specimens from 5 patients, comprising around 25 tumor regions, 5 adjacent noncancerous liver tissues and 5 peripheral blood samples, were covered by TCRbeta repertoire sequencing. Repertoires from technical replicates were highly reproducible, with mean shared-clone rates about 0.9 and correlation coefficients above 0.95. The investigation overall reported the following: With just a handful of patients in the study, the authors point out that the findings should be validated in a larger study. The top 250 clones made up a significantly larger repertoire fraction in tumors than in blood (p = 0.039). Since the samples were bulk and unsorted, there was no way to compare CD4+ and CD8+ T cell repertoires. Repertoire overlap was found to be higher between tumor regions (mean approximately 35%) than between tumor-adjacent (about 17%) or tumor-blood (14%) pairs, consistent with antigen-driven expansion. Because sequencing covered only the TCR beta chain and unpaired alpha chains were not captured, true repertoire diversity is likely underestimated.

RNA from unsorted whole blood was extracted with TRIzol reagent, and germline DNA was obtained with the DNeasy Blood & Tissue kit. At the time of sampling, the patients were treatment-naive and had chronic HBV infection. Before surgery, about 3.9 milliliters of peripheral blood were drawn into K2EDTA tubes. Starting from approximately 460 ng total RNA, TCRbeta-specific cDNA was produced by reverse transcription with a constant-region primer and ProtoScript II reverse transcriptase. Construction of the TCRbeta libraries relied on three nested rounds of multiplex PCR, following a slightly modified ARM-PCR procedure. Multiplex TRBV1-TRBV30 forward primers and a Cbeta reverse primer were used in the first two PCR rounds, each of which was run for around 10 cycles. Sample barcodes and Illumina adapters were added in a final 25-cycle PCR with Deep VentR polymerase. Before sequencing, amplicons of 200-500 bp were purified from gel using a QIAquick gel extraction kit. An Illumina HiSeq 2500 was used to sequence the TCRbeta amplicons with 250-bp paired-end reads. Concerning the study's data processing: Quality trimming of reads was performed with Trimmomatic v0.33, and paired reads were merged with FLASH v1.2.11 so that full CDR3 sequences could be recovered. V, D and J germline segments were assigned to the rearranged TCRbeta sequences using MiGEC v1.2.1b. Clonotype statistics, along with Shannon-Wiener diversity indices, were calculated using VDJtools v1.0.0. Except for diversity analysis, only each sample's 250 most abundant clonotypes were used in subsequent analyses to reduce sampling bias. In TCRdb, the public reads were trimmed at Q25 with fastp and aligned with MiXCR, with productive beta chains retained. Rows are unified per CDR3 protein, each entry keeping the most common DNA and genes. None of the V and J calls come from the authors' own analysis; TCRdb made them. In this sample the table shows just over 300,000 distinct CDR3 sequences, around three fifths of which occur a single time. The leading ten clones occupy about a sixth of the sample.

Recombination linked TRBV18 to TRBJ2-2; the D gene is not confidently resolved. Source material: peripheral blood. This clonotype was obtained from a young woman with primary liver carcinoma and hepatitis B virus infection. The DNA sequence is TGTGCCAGCTCACAAACCGGGGAGCTGTTTTTT. Its product reads: CASSQTGELFF.